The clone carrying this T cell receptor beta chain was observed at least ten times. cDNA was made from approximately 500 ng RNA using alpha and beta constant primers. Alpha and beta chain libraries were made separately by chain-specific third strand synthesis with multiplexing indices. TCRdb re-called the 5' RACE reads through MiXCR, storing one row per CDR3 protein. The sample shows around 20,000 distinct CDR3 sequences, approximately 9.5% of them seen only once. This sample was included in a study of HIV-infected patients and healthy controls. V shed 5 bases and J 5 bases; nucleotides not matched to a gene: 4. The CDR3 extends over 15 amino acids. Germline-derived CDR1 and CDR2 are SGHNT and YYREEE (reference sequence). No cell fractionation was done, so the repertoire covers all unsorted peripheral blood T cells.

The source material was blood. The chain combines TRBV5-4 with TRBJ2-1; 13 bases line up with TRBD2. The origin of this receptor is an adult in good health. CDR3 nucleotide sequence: TGTGCCAGCAGATCAGGACTAGCGGGAGACAATGAGCAGTTCTTC. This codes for CASRSGLAGDNEQFF.